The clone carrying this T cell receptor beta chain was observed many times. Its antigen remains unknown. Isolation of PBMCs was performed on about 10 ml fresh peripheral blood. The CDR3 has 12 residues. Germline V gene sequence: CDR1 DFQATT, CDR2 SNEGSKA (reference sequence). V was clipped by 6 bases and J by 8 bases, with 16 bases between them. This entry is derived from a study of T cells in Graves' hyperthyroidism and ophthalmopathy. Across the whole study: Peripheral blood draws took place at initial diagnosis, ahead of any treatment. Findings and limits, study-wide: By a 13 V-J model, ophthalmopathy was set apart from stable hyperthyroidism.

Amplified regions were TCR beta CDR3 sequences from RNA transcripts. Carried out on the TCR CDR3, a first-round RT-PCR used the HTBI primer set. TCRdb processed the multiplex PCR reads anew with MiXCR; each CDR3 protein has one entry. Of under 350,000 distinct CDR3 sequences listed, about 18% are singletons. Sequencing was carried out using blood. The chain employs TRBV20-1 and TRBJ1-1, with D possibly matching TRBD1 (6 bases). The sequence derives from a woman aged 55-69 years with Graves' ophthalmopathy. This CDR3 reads CSATGPSREAFF. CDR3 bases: TGCAGTGCAACAGGGCCCTCACGAGAAGCTTTCTTT.